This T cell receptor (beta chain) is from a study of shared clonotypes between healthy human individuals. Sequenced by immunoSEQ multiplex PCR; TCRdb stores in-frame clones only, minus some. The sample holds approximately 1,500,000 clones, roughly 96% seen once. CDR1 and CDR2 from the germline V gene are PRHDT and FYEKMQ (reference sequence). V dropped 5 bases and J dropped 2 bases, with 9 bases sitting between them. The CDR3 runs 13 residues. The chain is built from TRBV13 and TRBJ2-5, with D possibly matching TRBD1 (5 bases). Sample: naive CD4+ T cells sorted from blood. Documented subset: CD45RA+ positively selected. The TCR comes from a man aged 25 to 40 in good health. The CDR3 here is CASSHDRQETQYF. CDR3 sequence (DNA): TGTGCCAGCAGCCATGACAGACAAGAGACCCAGTACTTC. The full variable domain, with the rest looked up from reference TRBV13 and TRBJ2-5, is AAGVIQSPRHLIKEKRETATLKCYPIPRHDTVYWYQQGPGQDPQFLISFYEKMQSDKGSIPDRFSAQQFSDYHSELNMSSLELGDSALYFCASSHDRQETQYFGPGTRLLVL.